This T cell receptor beta chain originates from a study of identical twins. General study results and limits: Fewer insertions marked abundant cord blood beta clonotypes; young adult naive trended weakly, memory not at all. Twins showed weaker excess sharing in their beta out-of-frame sequences.

One entry per CDR3 protein results from TCRdb running MiXCR on the 5' RACE reads. The table has fewer than 900,000 distinct CDR3 sequences, approximately 22% seen once. J was trimmed by 9 bases and V by 5 bases; bases with no gene match: 9. CDR3 size: 15 residues. Germline assignment: CDR1 SGHTA and CDR2 FQGNSA. On this clonotype itself: The target antigen is unknown.

These data were also reused for a study on T cells expressing NK-cell markers. This second report adds: Among CD8+ T cells from over 5 donors, dominant NKG2C+ clonotypes accounted for roughly 1.0-7.0%.

J is TRBJ2-1 and V is TRBV7-2; 11 nucleotides agree with TRBD2. This sequence originates from a woman between 18 and 30 years old in good health. Specimen: PBMCs. The CDR3 nucleotides read TGTGCCAGCAGCCCCCCTAGCGGGAGGACGAGTGAGCAGTTCTTC. Protein sequence: CASSPPSGRTSEQFF.